The rows below give T cell receptor beta chains drawn from one sample of a study of cytotoxic CD8 clonotypes in ibrutinib-treated CLL. The repertoire was sequenced with immunoSEQ multiplex PCR; TCRdb's copy has only in-frame clones and lacks some. The sample yields some 120,000 clones, 84% seen once. The specimen comprised PBMCs, sampled after 24 months of ibrutinib treatment. The receptors were gathered from a human donor with chronic lymphocytic leukemia. The CDR3 runs from the conserved cysteine through the conserved F or W. The D gene is left open where the match is weak. Only part of the rows carry a size: once, few, many, or a class if the clone is expanded.

-	TRBV7-2	TRBJ2-1	once	TGTGCCAGCAGCTTAAGGGTGGGGAACGACAATGAGCAGTTCTTC	CASSLRVGNDNEQFF
TRBD2	TRBV5-6	TRBJ2-1	-	TGTGCCAGCAGCCCCAACGGGGGGAGCTCCTACAATGAGCAGTTCTTC	CASSPNGGSSYNEQFF
TRBD2	TRBV7-2	TRBJ2-5	once	TGTGCCAGCAGCTCACGGACTAGCGGGGGGTTGGGGACCCAGTACTTC	CASSSRTSGGLGTQYF
TRBD1	TRBV6-5	TRBJ1-2	-	TGTGCCAGCAGTCTTGGACAGGCTAGCTATGGCTACACCTTC	CASSLGQASYGYTF
-	TRBV21-1	TRBJ1-5	-	TGTGCCAGCAGCAAAAATCAGCCCCAGCATTTT	CASSKNQPQHF
TRBD1	TRBV6-1	TRBJ2-7	-	TGTGCAGGGGGCACTGGGTCCTACGAGCAGTACTTC	CAGGTGSYEQYF
-	TRBV27	TRBJ1-1	-	TGTGCCAGCAGTTTATTCCTGGGAATGAACACTGAAGCTTTCTTT	CASSLFLGMNTEAFF
-	TRBV18	TRBJ1-2	-	TGTGCCAGCTCACCAGAAATAGGACAGACCAACTATGGCTACACCTTC	CASSPEIGQTNYGYTF
TRBD1	TRBV30	TRBJ1-2	-	TGTGCCTGGAGTGTAGGGGCAGGGGGCTATGGCTACACCTTC	CAWSVGAGGYGYTF
TRBD1	TRBV27	TRBJ2-2	-	TGTGCCAGCAGTTTGGGGCTGACAGGGTCGGGGAACACCGGGGAGCTGTTTTTT	CASSLGLTGSGNTGELFF
-	TRBV30	TRBJ2-3	-	TGTGCCTGGAGCCAAAACACAGATACGCAGTATTTT	CAWSQNTDTQYF
TRBD2	TRBV9	TRBJ2-5	-	TGTGCCAGCAGCTCAACTAGCGGGGGGATCCAAGAGACCCAGTACTTC	CASSSTSGGIQETQYF
-	TRBV28	TRBJ1-2	once	TGTGCCAGCGCCCGGGACAAGCTTTTCTATGGCTACACCTTC	CASARDKLFYGYTF
-	TRBV7-8	TRBJ2-3	-	TGTGCCAGCAGCTTAACTGCAGATACGCAGTATTTT	CASSLTADTQYF
-	TRBV10-3	TRBJ2-3	-	TGTGCCATCAGCGCGGACGGTAGCACAGATACGCAGTATTTT	CAISADGSTDTQYF
-	TRBV7-3	TRBJ2-1	-	TGTGCCAGCAGCTTAAGTGCCCCTAACTCCTACAATGAGCAGTTCTTC	CASSLSAPNSYNEQFF
-	TRBV28	TRBJ1-2	-	TGTGCCAGCAGTTCGCGGTATGGCTACACCTTC	CASSSRYGYTF
-	TRBV5-4	TRBJ1-6	-	TGTGCCAGTAACAATGAGGGGAATAATTCACCCCTCCACTTT	CASNNEGNNSPLHF
-	TRBV7-7	TRBJ2-7	-	TGTGCCAGCAGCCCCTCCCAAGGCTCCTACGAGCAGTACTTC	CASSPSQGSYEQYF
TRBD1	TRBV6-6	TRBJ2-2	-	TGTGCCAGCGATAGGGACAGGGGGCAGTCCGGGGAGCTGTTTTTT	CASDRDRGQSGELFF
-	TRBV7-2	TRBJ2-5	-	TGTGCCAGCGGAGGGTACCAAGAGACCCAGTACTTC	CASGGYQETQYF
TRBD2	TRBV28	TRBJ2-7	-	TGTGCCAGCAACAAGCGGGGTTCCGACGAGCAGTACTTC	CASNKRGSDEQYF
-	TRBV7-9	TRBJ1-4	few	TGTGCCAGCAGCTCAACGCATCAAGTCGAACTGTTTTTT	CASSSTHQVELFF
TRBD1	TRBV6-1	TRBJ1-3	-	TGTGCCAGCAGTGGCCTACAGGGGGTATGGTCTGGAAACACCATATATTTT	CASSGLQGVWSGNTIYF
TRBD1	TRBV6-1	TRBJ1-2	-	TGTGCCAGCAGTGATCCCAGGGGGTACTATGGCTACACCTTC	CASSDPRGYYGYTF
-	TRBV30	TRBJ1-6	-	TGTGCCTGGAGTGTACACCCTCTTAGCCAGGCAGGACCCCTCCACTTT	CAWSVHPLSQAGPLHF
-	TRBV7-8	TRBJ1-1	once	TGTGCCAGCAGCCCCAGGAGGGTTGGGAACACTGAAGCTTTCTTT	CASSPRRVGNTEAFF
-	TRBV6-6	TRBJ2-7	-	TGTGCCAGCAGTTCAACTCTTTTAGCAAATTACGAGCAGTACTTC	CASSSTLLANYEQYF
-	TRBV4-3	TRBJ1-5	-	TGCGCCAGCAGCCGGAGACAGCATCAGCCCCAGCATTTT	CASSRRQHQPQHF
TRBD1	TRBV7-2	TRBJ1-4	-	TGTGCCAGCGGACCGGGACAGGATGAAAAACTGTTTTTT	CASGPGQDEKLFF
-	TRBV6-6	TRBJ2-7	-	TGTGCCAGCAGTTACCCGACACAGGCCTACGAGCAGTACTTC	CASSYPTQAYEQYF
-	TRBV7-9	TRBJ1-1	-	TGTGCCAGCAGCTTAGGCATTGTAGCTTTCTTT	CASSLGIVAFF
TRBD1	TRBV9	TRBJ2-1	-	TGTGCCAGCAGCGTAGCTGTGACAGGGAATGAGCAGTTCTTC	CASSVAVTGNEQFF
-	TRBV14	TRBJ2-7	-	TGTGCCAGCAGCCAAGATCCCAGAGGGGAGCAGTACTTC	CASSQDPRGEQYF
-	TRBV19	TRBJ1-1	-	TGTGCCAGTATTGGCAGGGGTTTCACTGAAGCTTTCTTT	CASIGRGFTEAFF
TRBD1	TRBV2	TRBJ1-5	-	TGTGCCAGCAGCCAGGGGGGCGAGCGCAATCAGCCCCAGCATTTT	CASSQGGERNQPQHF
TRBD2	TRBV5-4	TRBJ2-2	-	TGTGCCAGCAGCGTTAGGACTAGCGGGGGGCCGGGGGAGCTGTTTTTT	CASSVRTSGGPGELFF
TRBD1	TRBV5-1	TRBJ2-3	-	TGCGCCAGCAGCCCTGACAGGGGCACCACAGATACGCAGTATTTT	CASSPDRGTTDTQYF
-	TRBV7-2	TRBJ2-7	-	TGTGCCAGCAGCTACAGGTCCTCCTACGAGCAGTACTTC	CASSYRSSYEQYF
-	TRBV5-1	TRBJ2-1	-	TGCGCCAGCGCGATGGGGTGGGGCTCCTACAATGAGCAGTTCTTC	CASAMGWGSYNEQFF
-	TRBV11-3	TRBJ2-5	-	TGTGCCAGCAGCAAGGCCCGGGAGACCCAGTACTTC	CASSKARETQYF